These 10 T cell receptor beta chains were all obtained from the same sample, sequenced in a study of blood T cell repertoires in COVID-19. The assay was immunoSEQ multiplex PCR, and TCRdb's table has in-frame clones only and misses some. The sample includes 250,000 to 300,000 clones, over 65% of them seen just once. The source material was peripheral blood. The receptor set was obtained from a woman aged 80 or over with acute or convalescent COVID-19.

V gene TRBV5-4 combines with J gene TRBJ2-3; 8 nucleotides line up with TRBD1. This CDR3 is built from 16 residues. Germline V lookup: CDR1 SGHNT, CDR2 YYREEE (reference sequence). J lost 5 bases, V lost 1 base, and 9 bases had no gene match. The CDR3 nucleotides are TGTGCCAGCAGCTTGTTAGGAGGACAGGGAAAAGATACGCAGTATTTT. Translating it yields CASSLLGGQGKDTQYF. The variable domain in full, completed from reference TRBV5-4 and TRBJ2-3, reads ETGVTQSPTHLIKTRGQQVTLRCSSQSGHNTVSWYQQALGQGPQFIFQYYREEENGRGNFPPRFSGLQFPNYSSELNVNALELDDSALYLCASSLLGGQGKDTQYFGPGTRLTVL.

The chain is built from TRBV27 and TRBJ1-1; no firm D call. The CDR3 has 15 residues. Trimming took 3 bases from V and 1 from J, leaving 12 bases between them. Germline loops: CDR1 MNHEY, CDR2 SMNVEV (reference sequence). In DNA form, the CDR3 reads TGTGCCAGCAGTTTCCGTTTTTTCGGGAACACTGAAGCTTTCTTT. Its protein is CASSFRFFGNTEAFF.

This clone was seen a few times. The chain's CDR3 is CASSPTATNYGYTF. CDR3 in DNA: TGTGCCAGCTCCCCGACAGCTACAAACTATGGCTACACCTTC. V is TRBV2 and J is TRBJ1-2, with TRBD1 as a possible D gene (5 bases). V was cut by 8 bases and J by 2 bases, with 15 bases left in between. Germline CDR1 and CDR2: SNHLY and FYNNEI. The CDR3 consists of 14 residues.

The chain is built from TRBV2 and TRBJ2-1; possibly TRBD1 for D (5 bases). Germline V gives CDR1 SNHLY, CDR2 FYNNEI. CDR3 size: 15 residues. V lost 4 bases to trimming and J lost 4 bases, with 14 bases between them. CDR3 sequence: CASSVSPRQYNEQFF. Written as DNA, the CDR3 is TGTGCCAGCAGTGTCTCCCCTAGACAGTACAATGAGCAGTTCTTC.

CDR3 sequence: CAISGDRGKNTEAFF. DNA of the CDR3: TGTGCCATCAGTGGTGACAGGGGGAAGAACACTGAAGCTTTCTTT. The J gene is TRBJ1-1, the V gene TRBV10-3; 9 nucleotides match TRBD1. The V segment lost 4 bases and the J segment 1 base; nucleotides outside the gene matches: 4. CDR3 size: 15 residues. Germline assignment: CDR1 ENHRY and CDR2 SYGVKD.

This chain uses TRBV7-2 with TRBJ2-7; 9 bases are a match to TRBD2. The germline V gene encodes CDR1 SGHTA and CDR2 FQGNSA. V gave up 3 bases and J gave up 0 bases; unmatched junction bases: 3. This CDR3 is 15 amino acids long. The CDR3 DNA sequence: TGTGCCAGCAGCTTTAGCGGGGGAAACTCCTACGAGCAGTACTTC. This codes for CASSFSGGNSYEQYF.

The chain employs TRBV6-1 and TRBJ1-1, with a possible D match to TRBD1 (6 bases). The CDR3 is 15 amino acids. Germline CDR1 MNHNS, CDR2 SASEGT. V lost 2 bases to trimming and J lost 3 bases, with 13 bases between them. CDR3 nucleotides: TGTGCCAGCAGTGAACAGGGGAGTGAATACACTGAAGCTTTCTTT. Translation gives CASSEQGSEYTEAFF.

V usage is TRBV13 and J usage is TRBJ1-5; 7 nucleotides match TRBD1. Per the germline V gene, CDR1 is PRHDT and CDR2 is FYEKMQ (reference sequence). V shed 1 base and J 2 bases; nucleotides not matched to a gene: 17. The CDR3 totals 20 residues. Written as DNA, the CDR3 is TGTGCCAGCAGCTTAGCGTTTCGGCTAACAGGGGTTTTTCGCAATCAGCCCCAGCATTTT. It is translated as CASSLAFRLTGVFRNQPQHF.

The chain carries TRBV7-2 and TRBJ2-3, with no clear D. The length of the CDR3 is 16 residues. Trimming removed 1 base at V and 0 bases at J, with 11 bases between. Germline assignment: CDR1 SGHTA and CDR2 FQGNSA. The CDR3 DNA follows: TGTGCCAGCAGCTTAGGTCAGACAAGTAGCACAGATACGCAGTATTTT. Encoded protein: CASSLGQTSSTDTQYF. The variable domain in full, with the rest retrieved from reference TRBV7-2 and TRBJ2-3, is GAGVSQSPSNKVTEKGKDVELRCDPISGHTALYWYRQSLGQGLEFLIYFQGNSAPDKSGLPSDRFSAERTGGSVSTLTIQRTQQEDSAVYLCASSLGQTSSTDTQYFGPGTRLTVL.

This clone was counted between two and nine times. Different DNA sequences within this sample yield the same CDR3. The chain carries TRBV4-1 and TRBJ1-2; D not certain. The CDR3 is made up of 15 amino acids. Germline loops: CDR1 MGHRA, CDR2 YSYEKL. V lost 0 bases to trimming and J lost 2 bases, with 10 bases between them. The CDR3 sequence: CASSQDGGGNYGYTF. The CDR3 DNA reads TGCGCCAGCAGCCAAGATGGAGGCGGGAACTATGGCTACACCTTC.